What follows describes a single T cell receptor (beta chain). Germline assignment: CDR1 MNHNY and CDR2 SVGAGI (reference sequence). The CDR3 contains 15 residues. V lost 5 bases and J lost 4, with 15 bases in between. Data came from immunoSEQ multiplex PCR; TCRdb stores just in-frame clones and leaves some out. Counted here are some 500,000 clones, around 96% occurring once; the ten biggest clones make up 0.064%. This entry is derived from a study of shared clonotypes between healthy human individuals. The sequencing input was naive CD4+ T cells sorted from blood. Documented subset: CD45RA+ positively selected. This clonotype was obtained from a woman aged 30 to 39 in good health. V usage is TRBV6-6 and J usage is TRBJ2-1, with a possible D match to TRBD2 (6 bases). Here the CDR3 DNA reads TGTGCCAGCAGTCGGGACTTCATCAAATACAATGAGCAGTTCTTC. Translating it yields CASSRDFIKYNEQFF.